The clone carrying this T cell receptor (beta chain) was found once. Source study methods: For nucleated cells, counts were estimated from reference gene primer amplification. Assay: immunoSEQ multiplex PCR; the TCRdb copy retains only in-frame clones and omits some. V and J calls and clone size come straight from that table; D and trimming were deduced from the DNA. Found here are about 94,000 clones, approximately 80% of them singletons; the top ten hold around 20%. The data are from a study of blood T cell repertoires in COVID-19. At the level of the study: Some COVID-19 samples were acute and others convalescent; all came from the United States, Italy and Spain. PBMCs, B-cell-depleted T cells, or T cells were the source of the cDNA or gDNA that made up the material.

Deletions cut 4 bases from V and 3 bases from J, with 12 bases between. There are 13 residues in the CDR3. Germline lookup yields CDR1 GTSNPN and CDR2 SVGIG (reference sequence). The chain uses TRBV30 and TRBJ1-2; D is possibly TRBD1 (6 bases). The sample consisted of peripheral blood. This TCR was sampled from a human donor in a cohort sampled during active COVID-19. CDR3 region: CAWITSGDYGYTF. CDR3 DNA sequence: TGTGCCTGGATAACTTCAGGGGACTATGGCTACACCTTC.